The entry below describes one TCR beta chain. What this receptor recognizes is not known. No clone much larger than this one lies a single base away; base qualities are absent. In Seattle, one collaborating source enrolled patients while the infection was active and tracked those patients longitudinally over the course of disease. The collaborating institutions used their own protocols to collect whole blood in K2EDTA tubes. Collaborator samples were shipped for TCRbeta analysis as frozen whole blood, isolated PBMCs, or DNA extracted from either sample type. Between the V and J ends, shortened by 4 bases and 3 bases respectively, the junction contains 13 bases. The cysteine opens and the phenylalanine closes a CDR3 of 15 amino acids. The entry retains the CDR3 DNA only, 45 bases that are in frame from base 1. From the germline V gene, CDR1 is SGHDN and CDR2 is FVKESK. TCRbeta CDR3 regions were amplified from genomic DNA using the immunoSEQ Assay, a bias-controlled multiplex PCR. In the authors' own workflow: The number of nucleated cells in each sample was estimated from the amplification of reference gene primers within the assay. Sequence reads were collapsed and filtered to measure the absolute abundance of every unique TCRbeta CDR3 rearrangement. For each sample, productive Simpson clonality was calculated as the square root of Simpson's diversity index across productive rearrangements. In its TCRdb copy, this immuneACCESS table keeps in-frame sequences only and misses some clones. Where compared with another copy, unresolved V genes explain less than half of these, and the others have no known cause. Clone size and the V and J calls come from that table; the DNA yielded D and trimming. The sample records around 150,000 clones, approximately 82% of which are singletons. 7% of the sample lies in the top ten.

The sample belongs to a study of blood T cell repertoires in COVID-19 (TCRdb year 2020). Study-wide context: The collaborator samples originated in the United States, Italy and Spain and spanned the acute and convalescent phases of COVID-19. The material from the prospective study consisted of cDNA or gDNA derived from T cells, B-cell-depleted T cells, or PBMCs. Subjects who had been exposed to COVID-19, were actively infected with it, or had recovered from it provided the deeply sampled blood TCRbeta repertoires that made up the dataset. The repertoires were released in a freely available public database meant as a resource for research on the immune response to SARS-CoV-2. The samples were drawn from two sources: the first 160 participants of the ongoing ImmuneRACE study, and over 1,000 subjects contributed by 6 global collaborators. A de-identified subject ID, COVID-19 status, age in years and sex were almost always included in the sample metadata. Where available, HLA class I and class II types were obtained from metadata supplied by the sample provider rather than from assay-based typing. Summary of the overall study and its limitations: The quantity of clinical and demographic metadata differed by source and by participant and was supplied without curation.

Sequencing input: peripheral blood. The clonotype was recovered from a middle-aged woman with COVID-19, enrolled during active disease. This sequence uses TRBV14 and TRBJ1-3, with a weak D call of TRBD1 (6 bases match). CDR3 loop: CASSPQGIGGNTIYF. The nucleotide sequence reads as follows: TGTGCCAGCAGCCCGCAGGGGATTGGTGGAAACACCATATATTTT.